These 8 T cell receptor beta chains were sequenced from one sample in a study of shared clonotypes between healthy human individuals. Some clones are missing from TCRdb's copy, which holds only in-frame ones; the method was immunoSEQ multiplex PCR. This sample has 90,000 to 120,000 clones, with about 66% found just once. What was sequenced was memory CD8+ T cells sorted from blood. The sample's subset: CD45RO+ cells pooled with CCR7-negative TemRA cells. Every receptor here comes from a woman in her 30s in good health.

This rearrangement joins TRBV30 to TRBJ2-7, with D maybe TRBD2 (6 bases). V shed 3 bases and J shed 2 bases, with 14 bases lying between them. CDR1 and CDR2 (germline): GTSNPN, SVGIG (reference sequence). The CDR3 has 14 amino acids. CDR3 residues: CAWRPGTETYEQYF. CDR3 DNA: TGTGCCTGGAGACCCGGGACTGAGACCTACGAGCAGTACTTC.

CDR3 bases: TGTGCCAGCTCACAGCGGGAGGTTAACACCGGGGAGCTGTTTTTT. It is translated as CASSQREVNTGELFF. This chain uses TRBV18 with TRBJ2-2; 9 bases map to TRBD2. The CDR3 spans 15 residues. Germline V gives CDR1 KGHSH, CDR2 LQKENI. V was pared by 4 bases and J by 2 bases, with 2 bases of the junction left unmatched.

V and J are TRBV9 and TRBJ2-2; 8 bases map to TRBD1. The V gene end was trimmed by 4 bases and the J gene end by 4 bases; junction bases not matched to a gene: 9. This CDR3 comprises 16 residues. Germline CDR1 and CDR2: SGDLS and YYNGEE. The chain's CDR3 is CASSIPRGRITGELFF. The CDR3 bases are TGTGCCAGCAGCATTCCCAGGGGGCGCATCACCGGGGAGCTGTTTTTT.

This clone was recorded at least ten times. The CDR3 here is CASSSSRPGAETQYF. The CDR3 DNA sequence: TGTGCCAGCAGTTCTTCCAGGCCGGGAGCAGAGACCCAGTACTTC. V and J are TRBV6-6 and TRBJ2-5; a possible D gene is TRBD2 (6 bases). The V end lost 4 bases, the J end lost 4 bases, and 16 bases lay between the germline ends. CDR1 is MNHNY and CDR2 is SVGAGI in the germline V gene (reference sequence). The CDR3 is 15 residues long.

The CDR3 loop is CASSSTSGNRIYNEQFF. The DNA of the CDR3 is TGTGCCAGCAGTTCGACTAGCGGGAACAGAATCTACAATGAGCAGTTCTTC. This chain uses TRBV28 with TRBJ2-1; 11 bases map to TRBD2. The CDR3 totals 17 residues. From germline, CDR1 is MDHEN and CDR2 SYDVKM. V was pared by 4 bases and J by 3 bases, with 8 bases of the junction left unmatched.

V and J are TRBV6-4 and TRBJ2-2; D might be TRBD1 (5 bases). V lost 3 bases and J 5 bases, leaving 13 bases between the germline ends. The germline V gene has CDR1 MRHNA and CDR2 SNTAGT. The CDR3 extends over 15 amino acids. The CDR3 loop is CASSEGVGNTGELFF. CDR3 bases: TGTGCCAGCAGTGAAGGGGTAGGGAATACCGGGGAGCTGTTTTTT.

The chain couples TRBV2 to TRBJ1-1; 7 positions agree with TRBD1. Germline V lookup: CDR1 SNHLY, CDR2 FYNNEI. The CDR3 is 15 amino acids. V trimming: 8 bases; J trimming: 0 bases; junction bases outside the gene matches: 9. CDR3 amino acids: CASVDRAFMNTEAFF. CDR3 DNA: TGTGCCAGCGTCGACAGGGCATTCATGAACACTGAAGCTTTCTTT.

The CDR3 nucleotides are TGCGCCAGCAGCCAAGCTGGGACTCCCTATGAGCAGTTCTTC. Translating gives CASSQAGTPYEQFF. This rearrangement joins TRBV4-1 to TRBJ2-1; tentative D call: TRBD2 (6 bases). This CDR3 has 14 residues. The V gene's germline CDR1 is MGHRA and CDR2 YSYEKL. V was clipped by 1 base and J by 8 bases, with 12 bases between them.